The 28 T cell receptor beta chains below all came from one sample that was sequenced in a study of blood T cell repertoires in COVID-19. Libraries were prepared by immunoSEQ multiplex PCR; TCRdb keeps only in-frame clonotypes and omits some of them. The sample carries about 100,000 clones, around 90% recorded once. Material for sequencing was peripheral blood. The source is a man in his 70s with acute or convalescent COVID-19.

V usage is TRBV7-3 and J usage is TRBJ2-3; a possible D gene is TRBD2 (6 bases). Trimming stripped 0 bases from V and 11 bases from J, with 21 bases between. The germline CDR1 and CDR2 sequences are SGHTA and FQGTGA. The CDR3 contains 16 residues. CDR3 nucleotide sequence: TGTGCCAGCAGCTTAACGGGGCTTCCTAGCGCCATAGGGCAGTATTTT. Its protein product is CASSLTGLPSAIGQYF.

The chain recombines TRBV7-2 with TRBJ1-5, with D uncertain. Germline CDR1 is SGHTA and CDR2 is FQGNSA. V lost 0 bases to trimming and J lost 0 bases, with 6 bases between them. The CDR3 consists of 15 residues. CDR3 nucleotide sequence: TGTGCCAGCAGCTTAGCACTCAATAGCAATCAGCCCCAGCATTTT. Its translation is CASSLALNSNQPQHF.

The genes are TRBV29-1 and TRBJ2-1, with a tentative D call TRBD1 (7 bases). Germline CDR1 is SQVTM and CDR2 is ANQGSEA. The CDR3 runs 14 residues. As DNA, the CDR3 is TGCAGTATCCCAGGGGGGAGCTCCTACAATGAGCAGTTCTTC. This encodes CSIPGGSSYNEQFF.

The chain couples TRBV28 to TRBJ1-2; TRBD1 matches 9 bases. CDR1 is MDHEN, CDR2 SYDVKM, per germline. This CDR3 spans 14 amino acids. Trimming cost V 6 bases and J 2 bases; bases outside gene matches: 4. CDR3 loop: CASRWTGVNYGYTF. The CDR3 DNA reads as TGTGCCAGCAGATGGACAGGGGTGAACTATGGCTACACCTTC.

The gene calls are TRBV7-9 and TRBJ1-4; the D is unclear. CDR3 length: 15 residues. CDR1 and CDR2 (germline): SEHNR, FQNEAQ (reference sequence). The V gene lost 1 base and the J gene lost 6 bases, with 12 bases spanning the gap. The CDR3 nucleotides read TGTGCCAGCAGCTTAGTCCCGGCGGAACATGAAAAACTGTTTTTT. Protein: CASSLVPAEHEKLFF.

The rearrangement uses TRBV5-4 and TRBJ2-7, with 8 bases fitting TRBD1. The CDR3 sequence is 14 residues long. Germline CDR1 is SGHNT and CDR2 is YYREEE (reference sequence). The junction had 8 bases not matched to a gene; V was cut back by 4 bases and J by 5 bases. The CDR3 protein is CASSPGQGLHEQYF. DNA for the CDR3: TGTGCCAGCAGCCCTGGACAGGGTTTACACGAGCAGTACTTC.

This clone turned up a few times. This sequence joins TRBV7-9 and TRBJ1-2; TRBD1 agrees at 11 bases. Germline lookup yields CDR1 SEHNR and CDR2 FQNEAQ (reference sequence). V lost 5 bases and J lost 6; bases outside the gene matches: 8. The CDR3 consists of 15 residues. CDR3 amino acids: CASSQSGTGGNGYTF. DNA for the CDR3: TGTGCCAGCAGCCAGTCCGGGACAGGGGGGAATGGCTACACCTTC.

The chain couples TRBV4-1 to TRBJ1-2; 7 bases are a match to TRBD1. The germline CDR1 and CDR2 sequences are MGHRA and YSYEKL. This CDR3 comprises 15 residues. V was clipped by 5 bases and J by 6 bases; unmatched bases: 12. The CDR3 region has the DNA TGCGCCAGCAGCAGTAACTACAGGGGAGGAGATGGCTACACCTTC. It is translated as CASSSNYRGGDGYTF.

The chain recombines TRBV7-2 with TRBJ2-3; no clear D gene. CDR1 is SGHTA, CDR2 FQGNSA, per germline. The CDR3 is made up of 16 amino acids. V dropped 5 bases and J dropped 0 bases, with 15 bases sitting between them. The CDR3 DNA is TGTGCCAGCAGCCCTCCGCGGCAGACTAGCACAGATACGCAGTATTTT. Translated, it gives CASSPPRQTSTDTQYF.

This clone has just one count. The chain carries TRBV4-3 and TRBJ1-4; D call uncertain. This CDR3 comprises 19 residues. Trimming removed 2 bases at V and 3 bases at J, with 22 bases between. CDR1 and CDR2 (germline): LGHNA, YSLEER. The CDR3 DNA reads as TGCGCCAGCAGCCAACTGATACAGTCGGATGATTCTCCTAATGAAAAACTGTTTTTT. Translation: CASSQLIQSDDSPNEKLFF.

V gene TRBV6-5 combines with J gene TRBJ2-1, with D unresolved. The CDR3 covers 11 residues. With 5 bases removed from V and 6 bases from J, the gap between germline ends came to 5 bases. Per germline, CDR1 MNHEY and CDR2 SVGAGI. This chain's CDR3 is CASSRGNEQFF. CDR3 DNA: TGTGCCAGCAGTAGAGGCAATGAGCAGTTCTTC.

The chain employs TRBV5-1 and TRBJ1-5; no firm D call. The V gene's germline CDR1 is SGHRS and CDR2 YFSETQ. Trimming removed 0 bases from V and 3 bases from J, with 10 bases in between. There are 15 residues in the CDR3. In DNA form, the CDR3 reads TGCGCCAGCAGCTTGGACGCAGGTACCAATCAGCCCCAGCATTTT. This encodes CASSLDAGTNQPQHF.

The chain joins TRBV7-9 to TRBJ2-7; D ambiguous. The CDR3 runs 12 residues. Trimming pared 5 bases from V and 0 bases from J, leaving 5 bases between. Germline assignment: CDR1 SEHNR and CDR2 FQNEAQ (reference sequence). The CDR3 DNA reads TGTGCCAGCAGCCCGTACTCCTACGAGCAGTACTTC. This codes for CASSPYSYEQYF.

V usage is TRBV10-2 and J usage is TRBJ1-4; no firm D call. CDR3 size: 15 residues. Germline CDR1 is WSHSY and CDR2 is SAAADI. The germline V and J ends were trimmed by 5 bases and 1 base, with 11 bases remaining between them. The CDR3 coding sequence is TGCGCCAGCAGTAGGGCGGGTGGAACTAATGAAAAACTGTTTTTT. Amino acids: CASSRAGGTNEKLFF.

The DNA of the CDR3 is TGTGCCAGCAGCCCTGGGGGACAATTGAACACTGAAGCTTTCTTT. Translating it yields CASSPGGQLNTEAFF. The gene calls are TRBV7-8 and TRBJ1-1; D might be TRBD1 (6 bases). This CDR3 has 15 residues. The ends were cut back, 5 bases at V and 0 bases at J, with 13 bases in the middle. CDR1 is SGHVS and CDR2 is FQNEAQ in the germline V gene.

V gene TRBV30 combines with J gene TRBJ1-2; D not resolved. This CDR3 is 11 amino acids long. With 4 bases removed from V and 1 base from J, the gap between germline ends came to 4 bases. Germline V gives CDR1 GTSNPN, CDR2 SVGIG (reference sequence). The CDR3 sequence: CAWTSNYGYTF. CDR3 sequence (DNA): TGTGCCTGGACGAGTAACTATGGCTACACCTTC.

The CDR3 sequence is CASRFRTRQKTGTGNYEQYF. The CDR3 DNA reads TGTGCAAGTCGCTTTCGAACTAGACAGAAAACCGGGACAGGGAACTACGAGCAGTACTTC. The genes are TRBV12-2 and TRBJ2-7; TRBD1 was called by the table and not checked on the DNA. TRBV12-2 is marked as a pseudogene. This CDR3 has 20 residues.

In its sample, this clone was seen once. The chain recombines TRBV5-1 with TRBJ2-3; the D gene is possibly TRBD1 (5 bases). Trimming removed 1 base at V and 2 bases at J, with 11 bases between. CDR3 length: 15 amino acids. Germline CDR1 is SGHRS and CDR2 is YFSETQ. This chain's CDR3 is CASSLPTGSTDTQYF. The CDR3 DNA reads TGCGCCAGCAGCTTGCCCACAGGTTCCACAGATACGCAGTATTTT.

The chain has TRBV9 and TRBJ1-3; the D is unclear. The CDR3 covers 12 residues. Germline V gene lookup returns CDR1 SGDLS and CDR2 YYNGEE. Between the trimmed V and J ends, which lost 0 bases and 7 bases, there was a span of 5 bases. This chain's CDR3 is CASSVDSNTIYF. In DNA form, the CDR3 reads TGTGCCAGCAGCGTAGACTCGAACACCATATATTTT.

J is TRBJ2-7 and V is TRBV7-8, with D possibly being TRBD1 (6 bases). Germline CDR1 SGHVS, CDR2 FQNEAQ. V shed 4 bases and J shed 3 bases, with 19 bases lying between them. The CDR3 extends over 16 amino acids. The CDR3 reads CASSSTGLGSNYEQYF. The CDR3, as DNA: TGTGCCAGCAGCTCAACAGGGCTGGGGAGCAACTACGAGCAGTACTTC.

The CDR3 here is CASSPPPGQGFSEQYF. DNA for the CDR3: TGTGCCAGTAGCCCCCCTCCAGGACAGGGGTTTAGCGAGCAGTACTTC. The chain is built from TRBV19 and TRBJ2-7, with 9 bases fitting TRBD1. The germline V gene encodes CDR1 LNHDA and CDR2 SQIVND (reference sequence). V dropped 6 bases and J dropped 6; count of bases not matched to a gene: 15. This CDR3 region has 16 residues.

This CDR3 is CASIDRINYGYTF. Written as DNA, the CDR3 is TGTGCCTCCATAGACAGGATAAACTATGGCTACACCTTC. The chain carries TRBV30 and TRBJ1-2, with a tentative D call TRBD1 (6 bases). The CDR3 has 13 amino acids. The ends were cut back, 7 bases at V and 2 bases at J, with 14 bases in the middle. The germline gives CDR1 GTSNPN, CDR2 SVGIG (reference sequence).

The V call is TRBV7-2, the J call TRBJ1-5, with 10 bases identical to TRBD1. The CDR3 has 18 residues. Germline V gene lookup returns CDR1 SGHTA and CDR2 FQGNSA. Trimming cost V 1 base and J 4 bases; bases outside gene matches: 10. CDR3 nucleotides: TGTGCCAGCAGCTTAGGAGCGACAGGGGGCCTGTATAATCAGCCCCAGCATTTT. It translates to CASSLGATGGLYNQPQHF.

For this clone: Other DNA sequences within the sample encode an identical CDR3. V and J are TRBV5-1 and TRBJ2-1; perhaps TRBD1 as D (7 bases). The CDR3 consists of 15 residues. V was shortened by 0 bases and J by 3 bases, with 10 bases between the two germline ends. Germline V gives CDR1 SGHRS, CDR2 YFSETQ. The CDR3 region has the DNA TGCGCCAGCAGCTTGGCCAGGGGGGACTACAATGAGCAGTTCTTC. Protein: CASSLARGDYNEQFF. The variable domain in full, with the rest retrieved from reference TRBV5-1 and TRBJ2-1, is KAGVTQTPRYLIKTRGQQVTLSCSPISGHRSVSWYQQTPGQGLQFLFEYFSETQRNKGNFPGRFSGRQFSNSRSEMNVSTLELGDSALYLCASSLARGDYNEQFFGPGTRLTVL.

The chain employs TRBV6-5 and TRBJ1-1; TRBD1 might be the D (5 bases). CDR3 length: 14 amino acids. The ends were cut back, 2 bases at V and 1 base at J, with 8 bases in the middle. The V gene's germline CDR1 is MNHEY and CDR2 SVGAGI. This CDR3 is CASSYGGSNTEAFF. For the CDR3, the DNA is TGTGCCAGCAGTTACGGGGGGTCGAACACTGAAGCTTTCTTT.

The chain combines TRBV12-3 or TRBV12-4 with TRBJ2-7; D is unresolved. Trimming removed 6 bases at V and 2 bases at J, with 8 bases between. The CDR3 is made up of 12 amino acids. As DNA, the CDR3 is TGTGCCAGCAGCAGTCTGACCTACGAGCAGTACTTC. Translation: CASSSLTYEQYF.

The V call is TRBV19, the J call TRBJ2-1, with TRBD1 as a possible D gene (6 bases). Germline CDR1 reads LNHDA; CDR2 reads SQIVND (reference sequence). V shed 5 bases and J shed 6 bases, with 11 bases lying between them. The CDR3 is 13 residues long. The CDR3 DNA sequence: TGTGCCAGTAGTTTCCGGACAGTCAATGAGCAGTTCTTC. It is translated as CASSFRTVNEQFF.

The rearrangement uses TRBV28 and TRBJ2-1; TRBD2 might be the D (6 bases). V was clipped by 5 bases and J by 0 bases, with 11 bases between them. The CDR3 sequence is 15 residues long. Germline assignment: CDR1 MDHEN and CDR2 SYDVKM. DNA for the CDR3: TGTGCCAGCAGTCCCCATAGCGGCTCCTACAATGAGCAGTTCTTC. This gives the protein CASSPHSGSYNEQFF.